The source of this T cell receptor (beta chain) is a study of T cell responses to AZD1222 COVID-19 vaccine. In germline, CDR1 is MNHEY, CDR2 SVGAGI. CDR3 length: 12 residues. Libraries were prepared by immunoSEQ multiplex PCR; TCRdb keeps only in-frame clonotypes and omits some of them. The sample comprises approximately 100,000 clones, roughly nine tenths of which are singletons, and approximately 3.7% rests with the top ten. This receptor was identified in an adult in good health. The sample here was peripheral blood, taken on day 0 of AZD1222 vaccination. The rearrangement links TRBV6-5 to TRBJ1-6, with D perhaps matching TRBD1 (6 bases). CDR3 protein: CGARGPNSPLHF. Here the CDR3 DNA reads TGTGGGGCCCGGGGGCCTAATTCACCCCTCCACTTT.